The 27 T cell receptor beta chains below come from one sample, sequenced in a study of blood T cell repertoires in COVID-19. Clones were sequenced by immunoSEQ multiplex PCR, and TCRdb holds only the in-frame ones, with some missing. The repertoire holds 85,000 to 120,000 clones, with 70% to 90% as singletons. The material sequenced was peripheral blood. The receptors were sampled from a man aged 45-65 years with active or convalescent COVID-19.

This clone was detected a few times. DNA of the CDR3: TGCGCCAGCAGCCATCCGGGACAGGGGAACATTCAGTACTTC. This sequence encodes CASSHPGQGNIQYF. The chain is built from TRBV4-1 and TRBJ2-4; 10 bases are shared with TRBD1. This CDR3 comprises 14 residues. Germline V gene data show CDR1 as MGHRA and CDR2 as YSYEKL. V dropped 3 bases and J dropped 7; count of bases not matched to a gene: 3.

The gene calls are TRBV10-1 and TRBJ2-3; perhaps TRBD2 as D (5 bases). Germline-derived CDR1 and CDR2 are WNHNN and SYGVQD (reference sequence). Trimming left V 8 bases short and J 0 bases short, with 12 bases between. CDR3 length equals 14 residues. CDR3 protein: CASSRGPSTDTQYF. The CDR3 coding sequence is TGCGCCAGCTCCCGGGGTCCTAGCACAGATACGCAGTATTTT.

A few counts support this clone. This chain links TRBV7-8 with TRBJ1-2; 7 nucleotides agree with TRBD1. Germline trimming cut 4 bases from V and 6 bases from J; bases unmatched to any gene: 11. CDR3 size: 15 residues. The germline gives CDR1 SGHVS, CDR2 FQNEAQ. CDR3 DNA sequence: TGTGCCAGCAGCTCCCTCTCTGACAGGGCCCATGGCTACACCTTC. This gives the protein CASSSLSDRAHGYTF.

The CDR3 coding sequence is TGCGCCAGCAGCCAACCAAACCGCGCTGAAGCTTTCTTT. It translates to CASSQPNRAEAFF. The chain carries TRBV4-1 and TRBJ1-1; D unclear. CDR3 length equals 13 residues. Trimming removed 2 bases at V and 6 bases at J, with 10 bases between. Looked up from germline, CDR1 is MGHRA and CDR2 is YSYEKL.

V gene TRBV27 combines with J gene TRBJ2-3, with D maybe TRBD1 (6 bases). Looked up from germline, CDR1 is MNHEY and CDR2 is SMNVEV (reference sequence). Trimming stripped 5 bases from V and 0 bases from J, with 9 bases between. CDR3 size: 14 residues. CDR3 bases: TGTGCCAGCAGTGACAGGTGGAGCACAGATACGCAGTATTTT. Its translation: CASSDRWSTDTQYF.

The sample holds one count of this clone. This sequence joins TRBV7-8 and TRBJ2-7, with 8 bases fitting TRBD1. The germline V gene has CDR1 SGHVS and CDR2 FQNEAQ. CDR3 length equals 13 residues. The V and J ends lost 7 bases and 3 bases, in that order; junction bases with no gene match: 5. The CDR3 sequence: CASTGTGNYEQYF. The CDR3 nucleotides are TGTGCCAGCACGGGGACAGGTAACTACGAGCAGTACTTC.

This clone has more than one count but fewer than ten. The rearrangement uses TRBV15 and TRBJ1-1, with unresolved D. V was cut by 0 bases and J by 0 bases, with 17 bases left in between. The CDR3 has 18 residues. CDR1 and CDR2 from the germline V gene are LNHNV and YYDKDF (reference sequence). DNA of the CDR3: TGTGCCACCAGCAGAGAGTCCCCAGTTCTGACACTGAACACTGAAGCTTTCTTT. Protein: CATSRESPVLTLNTEAFF.

The chain has TRBV3-1 (or the pseudogene TRBV3-2) and TRBJ2-3, with a weak D call TRBD1 (5 bases). Germline V gives CDR1 LGHDT, CDR2 YNNKEL (reference sequence). This CDR3 contains 15 residues. V was cut by 4 bases and J by 5 bases, with 16 bases left in between. CDR3 in amino acids: CASSPARVGGDTQYF. The CDR3 nucleotides read TGTGCCAGCAGCCCCGCCAGGGTCGGTGGAGATACGCAGTATTTT.

This clone was observed a few times. The V and J genes are TRBV10-1 and TRBJ1-5, with D possibly TRBD1 on 5 matching bases. Per the germline V gene, CDR1 is WNHNN and CDR2 is SYGVQD (reference sequence). V dropped 4 bases and J dropped 7 bases, with 11 bases sitting between them. The CDR3 length is 13 residues. The CDR3 loop reads CASSGGVLQPQHF. The CDR3 bases are TGCGCCAGCAGTGGGGGGGTCCTGCAGCCCCAGCATTTT.

V usage is TRBV7-9 and J usage is TRBJ2-1; 15 nucleotides align to TRBD2. The length of the CDR3 is 15 residues. Germline loops: CDR1 SEHNR, CDR2 FQNEAQ (reference sequence). V was clipped by 5 bases and J by 9 bases; unmatched bases: 5. The CDR3: CASSAGTSGGIEQFF. The CDR3 coding sequence is TGTGCCAGCAGCGCCGGGACTAGCGGGGGGATTGAGCAGTTCTTC.

The chain has TRBV30 and TRBJ1-3, with D unclear. Trimming pared 3 bases from V and 0 bases from J, leaving 9 bases between. Germline CDR1 GTSNPN, CDR2 SVGIG (reference sequence). There are 14 residues in the CDR3. CDR3 residues: CAWRSDNSGNTIYF. The CDR3 DNA is TGTGCCTGGAGGTCAGACAACTCTGGAAACACCATATATTTT.

The table lists this clone with a few counts. The genes are TRBV10-1 and TRBJ1-4; TRBD1 is a possible D gene (5 bases). V was cut by 4 bases and J by 5 bases, with 5 bases left in between. The CDR3 consists of 12 residues. Germline V gene lookup returns CDR1 WNHNN and CDR2 SYGVQD (reference sequence). The CDR3 DNA is TGCGCCAGCAGTGGACAGAATGAAAAACTGTTTTTT. Its protein is CASSGQNEKLFF.

The chain combines TRBV2 with TRBJ1-1; 9 nucleotides line up with TRBD1. The CDR3 length is 14 residues. With 9 bases clipped from V and 3 bases from J, the junction kept 8 bases outside the gene matches. CDR1 is SNHLY, CDR2 FYNNEI, per germline. CDR3: CARPSGQGHTEAFF. CDR3 bases: TGTGCCAGACCCTCGGGACAGGGACACACTGAAGCTTTCTTT.

The gene calls are TRBV19 and TRBJ1-3, with D possibly being TRBD1 (6 bases). Germline CDR1 is LNHDA and CDR2 is SQIVND (reference sequence). Trimming took 7 bases from V and 0 from J, leaving 16 bases between them. This CDR3 region has 16 residues. The CDR3 spells CASTSLPTGSGNTIYF. In DNA, the CDR3 is TGTGCCAGTACCTCCCTCCCGACAGGCTCTGGAAACACCATATATTTT. The full variable domain, with the rest looked up from reference TRBV19 and TRBJ1-3, is DGGITQSPKYLFRKEGQNVTLSCEQNLNHDAMYWYRQDPGQGLRLIYYSQIVNDFQKGDIAEGYSVSREKKESFPLTVTSAQKNPTAFYLCASTSLPTGSGNTIYFGEGSWLTVV.

The rearrangement uses TRBV25-1 and TRBJ2-1, with 9 bases lining up with TRBD2. CDR1 is MGHDK, CDR2 SYGVNS, per germline. With 2 bases clipped from V and 0 bases from J, the junction kept 2 bases outside the gene matches. This CDR3 is built from 16 residues. CDR3 in amino acids: CASSEAGGPSYNEQFF. CDR3 coding DNA: TGTGCCAGCAGTGAAGCGGGGGGGCCCTCCTACAATGAGCAGTTCTTC.

This rearrangement joins TRBV18 to TRBJ2-2; 8 bases align to TRBD2. The CDR3 is made up of 16 amino acids. The germline V gene has CDR1 KGHSH and CDR2 LQKENI. V shed 0 bases, J shed 6 bases, and the junction held 6 bases outside the gene matches. The CDR3 sequence is CASSPPGTRDAGELFF. In DNA form, the CDR3 reads TGTGCCAGCTCACCACCGGGGACTAGGGACGCCGGGGAGCTGTTTTTT.

In the case of this clone: Within the sample, other DNA sequences also encode this same CDR3. The V and J genes are TRBV18 and TRBJ2-5, with unresolved D. CDR3 length equals 13 residues. CDR1 is KGHSH, CDR2 LQKENI, per germline. With 0 bases removed from V and 5 bases from J, the gap between germline ends came to 7 bases. The CDR3 DNA reads TGTGCCAGCTCACCACCCCAGGCTGAGACCCAGTACTTC. It encodes CASSPPQAETQYF.

This chain's CDR3 is CASSLPPERGYGYTF. CDR3 nucleotide sequence: TGTGCCAGCAGTTTACCCCCCGAGAGAGGCTATGGCTACACCTTC. The V gene is TRBV28, the J gene TRBJ1-2; unclear D gene. The V gene's germline CDR1 is MDHEN and CDR2 SYDVKM. This CDR3 region has 15 residues. Trimming stripped 2 bases from V and 4 bases from J, with 14 bases between.

The CDR3 DNA reads TGTGCCAGCAGTCCGGGGGGGGGAGACTATGGCTACACCTTC. Its protein is CASSPGGGDYGYTF. The rearrangement uses TRBV6-5 and TRBJ1-2, with D possibly being TRBD1 (5 bases). V shed 5 bases and J shed 3 bases, with 13 bases lying between them. From germline, CDR1 is MNHEY and CDR2 SVGAGI. This CDR3 has 14 amino acids.

This clone came up once. The gene calls are TRBV19 and TRBJ2-1, with D hard to call. The V and J ends lost 4 bases and 5 bases respectively, with 15 bases between them. This CDR3 is 15 amino acids long. Per germline, CDR1 LNHDA and CDR2 SQIVND (reference sequence). The CDR3 loop is CASSTHGPTDNEQFF. Here the CDR3 DNA reads TGTGCCAGTAGTACCCATGGGCCAACTGACAATGAGCAGTTCTTC. Full variable domain (missing parts from reference TRBV19 and TRBJ2-1): DGGITQSPKYLFRKEGQNVTLSCEQNLNHDAMYWYRQDPGQGLRLIYYSQIVNDFQKGDIAEGYSVSREKKESFPLTVTSAQKNPTAFYLCASSTHGPTDNEQFFGPGTRLTVL.

The chain recombines TRBV19 with TRBJ1-6; 8 nucleotides line up with TRBD1. J gave up 6 bases and V 5 bases, and 6 bases lay outside the gene matches. CDR3 length equals 15 residues. In germline, CDR1 is LNHDA, CDR2 SQIVND (reference sequence). For the CDR3, the DNA is TGTGCCAGTAGTGTGACAGGGGTCGGTAATTCACCCCTCCACTTT. It encodes CASSVTGVGNSPLHF.

V gene TRBV24-1 combines with J gene TRBJ1-3; D is ambiguous. There are 14 residues in the CDR3. Germline lookup yields CDR1 KGHDR and CDR2 SFDVKD. The V gene lost 3 bases and the J gene lost 0 bases, with 5 bases spanning the gap. For the CDR3, the DNA is TGTGCCACCAGTGATCCCGGCTCTGGAAACACCATATATTTT. It encodes CATSDPGSGNTIYF.

The rearrangement uses TRBV10-3 and TRBJ2-3; D remains ambiguous. This CDR3 comprises 16 residues. V was cut by 5 bases and J by 0 bases, with 15 bases left in between. Per the germline V gene, CDR1 is ENHRY and CDR2 is SYGVKD. The DNA for the CDR3 is TGTGCCATCAGTATGGTAGATAGTACTAGCACAGATACGCAGTATTTT. It codes for CAISMVDSTSTDTQYF.

The chain uses TRBV3-1 (or the pseudogene TRBV3-2) and TRBJ1-1; D is unresolved. This CDR3 comprises 16 residues. Germline assignment: CDR1 LGHDT and CDR2 YNNKEL (reference sequence). The V end was cut by 1 base, the J end by 0 bases, with 12 bases between. CDR3 region: CASSQGNRILNTEAFF. CDR3 DNA: TGTGCCAGCAGCCAAGGAAACAGAATATTGAACACTGAAGCTTTCTTT.

The J gene is TRBJ2-1, the V gene TRBV19, with 7 bases identical to TRBD1. The CDR3 contains 15 residues. Trimming removed 8 bases from V and 2 bases from J; junction bases left unmatched: 9. CDR1 is LNHDA and CDR2 is SQIVND in the germline V gene (reference sequence). CDR3 sequence: CASGPGQYTYNEQFF. Here the CDR3 DNA reads TGTGCCAGTGGGCCGGGACAGTACACCTACAATGAGCAGTTCTTC.

The genes are TRBV6-2 or TRBV6-3 and TRBJ1-1; tentative D call: TRBD1 (5 bases). The germline V gene encodes CDR1 MNHEY and CDR2 SVGEGT. The CDR3 is 13 amino acids. V was trimmed by 6 bases and J by 4 bases, leaving 12 bases between them. This chain's CDR3 is CASSPGGSTEAFF. The CDR3 nucleotides are TGTGCCAGCAGCCCTGGGGGGAGCACTGAAGCTTTCTTT.

V and J are TRBV18 and TRBJ1-1; 9 nucleotides match TRBD1. The CDR3 loop spans 14 amino acids. The J segment lost 7 bases and the V segment lost 3 bases, leaving 6 bases of the junction unmatched. Germline V gene lookup returns CDR1 KGHSH and CDR2 LQKENI. CDR3 sequence (DNA): TGTGCCAGCTCACCGGGACAGGGAAACGGTGAAGCTTTCTTT. This translates into CASSPGQGNGEAFF. The whole variable domain, remainder taken from reference TRBV18 and TRBJ1-1, is NAGVMQNPRHLVRRRGQEARLRCSPMKGHSHVYWYRQLPEEGLKFMVYLQKENIIDESGMPKERFSAEFPKEGPSILRIQQVVRGDSAAYFCASSPGQGNGEAFFGQGTRLTVV.